Listed below are T cell receptor beta chains from one sample, sequenced in a study of immune heterogeneity within non-small cell lung tumors. MiXCR, applied by TCRdb to the multiplex PCR reads, yields one record per CDR3 protein. The repertoire has 13,000 or so distinct CDR3 sequences, 23% of them found once; the top ten carry 13%. The sample was lung tumor tissue. The receptors were sampled from a man aged 45-65 years with non-small cell lung cancer. Both conserved end residues are part of each CDR3. Each record gives: clone size, V gene, D gene, CDR3 length, CDR3 protein. D genes are given only for firm matches. The size field is filled for only some rows; it gives once, few, many or a size class.

many,TRBV20-1,NA,14,CSAGDSFGNQPQHF
many,TRBV3-1,NA,16,CASSPTAGLSTGELFF
NA,TRBV7-9,NA,16,CASSLDLWRTGNTIYF
medium-sized,TRBV28,TRBD2,17,CASSSGLAGAGSYEQYF
many,TRBV20-1,TRBD2,14,CSATTSGLNNEQFF
medium-sized,TRBV7-8,NA,16,CASSLALGTTPREQYF
medium-sized,TRBV6-1,NA,13,CASSEYGTNEAFF
many,TRBV11-2,TRBD1,14,CASSYGQGSSPLHF
many,TRBV20-1,TRBD1,19,CSARVGGRITGGGKTEAFF
many,TRBV4-1,NA,16,CASSLSWPQDGQPQHF
many,TRBV28,NA,13,CASASGSGGAQYF
many,TRBV28,NA,12,CASSPNRYEQYF
many,TRBV14,NA,14,CASSQAIEGTEAFF
medium-sized,TRBV19,NA,14,CASSTVLGTYEQYF
many,TRBV7-8,TRBD2,15,CASSLIAGEIETQYF
many,TRBV14,NA,12,CASSQAGAEQYF
medium-sized,TRBV28,TRBD1,15,CASSLGGMRNTEAFF
many,TRBV7-2,NA,15,CASSLSVSGANVLTF
many,TRBV9,TRBD1,16,CASSVGDSSFSYEQYF
many,TRBV5-1,NA,12,CATGAQGDGYTF
many,TRBV3-1,TRBD2,15,CASSQGGSHTGELFF
NA,TRBV6-2/TRBV6-3,TRBD2,15,CASTKTSGGRETQYF
many,TRBV19,TRBD2,15,CASSTSGFKVDEQFF
many,TRBV6-1,NA,15,CASRALGTPHNEQFF
medium-sized,TRBV20-1,TRBD1,14,CSASRTGEGGELFF
NA,TRBV7-9,NA,11,CASSLPDGYTF
NA,TRBV29-1,TRBD1,14,CSVTGGILRETQYF
many,TRBV5-1,TRBD2,16,CASSLGASGLNYEQYF
NA,TRBV5-1,NA,17,CASSLALGAPANYVYTF
medium-sized,TRBV12-3/TRBV12-4,TRBD1,14,CASSPGQPNTEAFF
many,TRBV19,NA,15,CASTTLDRGLDGYTF
NA,TRBV30,NA,12,CSWSTGGGRAYF
medium-sized,TRBV12-3/TRBV12-4,NA,13,CASSLGRGSGAFF
medium-sized,TRBV12-3/TRBV12-4,TRBD2,16,CASSLRASGGLDTQYF
many,TRBV20-1,NA,11,CSAPNYGEQFF
many,TRBV30,NA,14,CAWRWGQANEKLFF
few,TRBV5-5,NA,14,CASSIGWSLAEAFF
medium-sized,TRBV20-1,NA,12,CSAAPGTYGYTF
medium-sized,TRBV6-1,NA,12,CASSPGRQPQHF
NA,TRBV15,NA,17,CAASREWAGTSYNEQFF
many,TRBV2,NA,14,CADSPREYTGELFF
NA,TRBV20-1,NA,16,CSARGAIRGNTQPQHF
NA,TRBV5-1,NA,15,CASSLGSSRSGELFF